Below, one T cell receptor beta chain is given with its context. Its antigen is undetermined. This sample is drawn from a study of cytomegalovirus exposure and HLA in healthy donors. Overall study context: An earlier analysis found fewer than 140 million unique TCR beta sequences from approximately 200 million T cells. The study, taken as a whole, reports: More clonal expansion characterized HLA-associated TCR beta chains than equally common others in a later analysis. A later analysis reportedly found fewer N-insertions in an Asian-associated ancestry cluster than the roughly 700-donor mean. What a later analysis showed was that several of the most significant clusters appeared linked to common viral pathogens.

CDR1 is LNHNV and CDR2 is YYDKDF in the germline V gene (reference sequence). This CDR3 is built from 14 residues. With 60 Vbeta and 13 Jbeta primers, the PCR was carried out. Assay used: immunoSEQ multiplex PCR; TCRdb lists only in-frame clones, some missing. The top ten clones hold less than 15% of a sample with some 100,000 clones, around 79% of them seen once. V is TRBV15 and J is TRBJ2-5, with 11 bases aligning to TRBD1. TRBJ2-7 explains the end of the DNA better; the J call may be wrong. The sequenced material came from PBMCs. This clonotype was obtained from a woman in her seventies in good health and CMV-seropositive. The CDR3 DNA reads TGTGCCACCAGCACCGGGACAGGGGGGGACGAGCAGTACTTC. It encodes CATSTGTGGDEQYF.